Here is one T cell receptor (beta chain) with its context. Authors' data handling: Amplification from reference gene primers served as the basis for estimated nucleated cell counts. Using immunoSEQ multiplex PCR, the repertoire was profiled, and TCRdb retains in-frame clones only, with some absent. From that table come the V and J calls and clone size; the DNA was used to work out D and trimming. This table has about 190,000 clones, 80% to 90% appearing once. This CDR3 is built from 14 residues. Germline CDR1 reads SGHDN; CDR2 reads FVKESK. J gave up 1 base and V 4 bases, and 2 bases lay outside the gene matches. This record belongs to a study of blood T cell repertoires in COVID-19. On the study more broadly: Acute-phase and convalescent COVID-19 samples originated in the United States, Italy and Spain. Sources were T cells, B-cell-depleted T cells, or PBMCs; the material itself was cDNA or gDNA.

This chain connects TRBV14 to TRBJ1-1, with 8 nucleotides matching TRBD1. This receptor was identified in a man aged 30 to 39 with active or convalescent COVID-19. Sequenced input: peripheral blood. CDR3 sequence: CASSLGQENTEAFF. CDR3 sequence (DNA): TGTGCCAGCAGCCTGGGACAGGAGAACACTGAAGCTTTCTTT. The variable domain in full, completed from reference TRBV14 and TRBJ1-1, reads EAGVTQFPSHSVIEKGQTVTLRCDPISGHDNLYWYRRVMGKEIKFLLHFVKESKQDESGMPNNRFLAERTGGTYSTLKVQPAELEDSGVYFCASSLGQENTEAFFGQGTRLTVV.